This section outlines one TCR beta chain sequence together with its context. The target antigen is unknown. Germline V gene data show CDR1 as LGHNA and CDR2 as YNFKEQ. This CDR3 is 16 amino acids long. V lost 1 base, J lost 2 bases, and 15 bases lay in between. Scientists ran DNA taken from cultured CD4+ T cells through the Oncomine TCR Beta short-read assay for sequencing. Using its own MiXCR run on the PCR reads, TCRdb lists one record per CDR3 protein. The repertoire includes over 20,000 distinct CDR3 sequences, about 44% of them detected once, and approximately 5% sits in the top ten. The sample comes from a study of vaccination and CD4 T cells after COVID-19. Background on the study: The interval from dose two to post-vaccine sampling had a median of around 79 days, and it ranged from 14 to 241. Points from the study as a whole: Spike mono-reactivity was found in 304 of the 307 vaccine-specific clones identified in convalescent patients. Convalescent patients had a median around 87% of reactive clones appearing only post-vaccination.

As for treatment: approximately 11-day PBMC culture with coronavirus spike peptide pools or control peptides (ViraFEST assay). This chain links TRBV4-2 with TRBJ2-7; D may match TRBD1 or TRBD2 (5 bases each). This clonotype originated in a human donor who had recovered from COVID-19. The sequenced material came from CD4+ T cells from blood, cultured in vitro. CDR3 DNA sequence: TGTGCCAGCAGCCAAGCGCAGGGCCCCGGGACCTACGAGCAGTACTTC. Amino acids: CASSQAQGPGTYEQYF.